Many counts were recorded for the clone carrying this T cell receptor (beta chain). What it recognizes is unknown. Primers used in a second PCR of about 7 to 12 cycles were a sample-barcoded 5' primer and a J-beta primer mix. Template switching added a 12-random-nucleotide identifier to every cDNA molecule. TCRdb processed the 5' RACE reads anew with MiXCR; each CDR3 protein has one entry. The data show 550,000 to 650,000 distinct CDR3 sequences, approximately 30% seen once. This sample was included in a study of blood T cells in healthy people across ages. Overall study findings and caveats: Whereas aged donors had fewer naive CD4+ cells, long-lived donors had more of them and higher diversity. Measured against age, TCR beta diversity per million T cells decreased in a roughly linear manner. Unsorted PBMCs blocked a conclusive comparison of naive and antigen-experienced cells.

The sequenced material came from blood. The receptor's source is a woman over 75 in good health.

As DNA, the CDR3 is TGTGCCAGCAGTTTATCAGGTTACGAGCAGTACTTC. This translates into CASSLSGYEQYF. The chain couples TRBV7-2 to TRBJ2-7; D call uncertain. This CDR3 contains 12 residues. CDR1 and CDR2 (germline): SGHTA, FQGNSA. Trimming pared 6 bases from V and 4 bases from J, leaving 10 bases between.